Included here is one TCR beta chain sequence, with context. This may stem from a read error, because a much larger clone lies one nucleotide away. Other DNA sequences in this sample translate to the same CDR3. The data were taken from a study of blood T cell repertoires in COVID-19. Donors in Cohort 3 counted as recovered after two negative PCRs, clearance, or symptom resolution. This table comes from immunoSEQ multiplex PCR, and its TCRdb copy is limited to in-frame clones, with some not included. The sample holds hundreds of thousands of clones; about 82% are singletons and the top ten take around 2%. V trimming: 1 base; J trimming: 4 bases; junction bases outside the gene matches: 3. This CDR3 is 14 amino acids long. Germline values: CDR1 LGHDT, CDR2 YNNKEL (reference sequence).

This TCR came from a woman between 50 and 59 years old who had recovered from COVID-19. Source material: PBMCs or T cells enriched from blood (not recorded which). V is TRBV3-1 (or the pseudogene TRBV3-2) and J is TRBJ2-7, with 8 bases that match TRBD1. The CDR3 nucleotides read TGTGCCAGCAGCCAAGCAGGGGGCGCATACGAGCAGTACTTC. This gives the protein CASSQAGGAYEQYF.